The clone carrying this T cell receptor beta chain was seen more than once but under ten times. Using its own MiXCR run on the RT-PCR reads, TCRdb lists one record per CDR3 protein. This table holds approximately 730,000 distinct CDR3 sequences, more than 11% found once. Germline CDR1 and CDR2: SNHLY and FYNNEI. V trimming: 1 base; J trimming: 1 base; junction bases outside the gene matches: 3. The CDR3 extends over 17 amino acids. This specimen comes from a study of response to subunit inactivated influenza vaccine. The source is a man aged 45-65 years who received an inactivated influenza vaccine. The sample was PBMCs from blood, taken around 14 days before vaccination. The chain uses TRBV2 and TRBJ2-4, with 11 bases that match TRBD1. CDR3 in amino acids: CASSEGTGGFAKNIQYF. The DNA of the CDR3 is TGTGCCAGCAGTGAAGGGACAGGGGGCTTTGCCAAAAACATTCAGTACTTC.